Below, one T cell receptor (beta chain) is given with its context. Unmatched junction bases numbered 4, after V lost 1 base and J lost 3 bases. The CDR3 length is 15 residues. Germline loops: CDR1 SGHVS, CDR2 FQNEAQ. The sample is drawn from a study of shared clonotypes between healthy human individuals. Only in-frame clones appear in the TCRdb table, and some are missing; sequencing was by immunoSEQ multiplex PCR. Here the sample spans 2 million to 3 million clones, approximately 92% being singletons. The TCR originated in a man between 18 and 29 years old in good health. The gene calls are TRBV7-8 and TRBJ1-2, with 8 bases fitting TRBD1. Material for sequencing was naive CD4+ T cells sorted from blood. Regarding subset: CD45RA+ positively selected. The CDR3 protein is CASSLDQGADYGYTF. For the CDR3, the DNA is TGTGCCAGCAGCTTAGATCAGGGGGCGGACTATGGCTACACCTTC.